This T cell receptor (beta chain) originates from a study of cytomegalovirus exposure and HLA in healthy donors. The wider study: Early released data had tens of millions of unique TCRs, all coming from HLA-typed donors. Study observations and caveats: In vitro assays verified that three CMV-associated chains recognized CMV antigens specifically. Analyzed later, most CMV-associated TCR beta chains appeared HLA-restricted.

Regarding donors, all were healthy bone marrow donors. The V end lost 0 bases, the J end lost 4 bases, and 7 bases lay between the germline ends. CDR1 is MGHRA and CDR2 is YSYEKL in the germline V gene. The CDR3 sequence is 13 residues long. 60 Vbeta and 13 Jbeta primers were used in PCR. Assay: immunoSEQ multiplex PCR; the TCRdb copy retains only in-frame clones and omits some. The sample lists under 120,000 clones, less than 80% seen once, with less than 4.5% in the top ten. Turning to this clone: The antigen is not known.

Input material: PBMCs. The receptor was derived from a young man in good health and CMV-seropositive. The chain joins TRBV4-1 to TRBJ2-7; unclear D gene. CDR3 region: CASSQEDSYEQYF. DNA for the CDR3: TGCGCCAGCAGCCAAGAAGATAGTTACGAGCAGTACTTC.